These T cell receptor beta chains were read from a single sample in a study of CD8+CD57+ T cells in acquired aplastic anemia. TCRdb ran MiXCR on the reads and lists one entry per CDR3 protein. Found here are 75,000 to 90,000 distinct CDR3 sequences, approximately 45% of them singletons; the top ten hold about 68%. The sequenced sample was sorted CD4+, CD8+, or CD8+CD57+ T cells (not recorded which) from PBMCs. These receptors were obtained from a human donor in good health, serving as a control. Each CDR3 is given with its conserved first and last residue. D genes are given only for firm matches.

CDR3aa | v_gene | d_gene
CAIGGAGGPETQYF | TRBV12-3/TRBV12-4 | TRBD2
CASSRFDRASGNTIYF | TRBV3-1 | TRBD1
CASSEGRSNSPLHF | TRBV25-1 | .
CASSPGQGVGNTIYF | TRBV7-9 | .
CATLGLAGQSGELFF | TRBV19 | TRBD2
CASSLGPRETQYF | TRBV7-9 | .
CASSRGANYNEQFF | TRBV12-3/TRBV12-4 | .
CASSSGGPTDTQYF | TRBV25-1 | TRBD2
CSVTGVSYVQYF | TRBV29-1 | .
CASSEGDIINSPLHF | TRBV9 | .
CATSRQAPDEQYF | TRBV15 | .
CASSGGGFTEAFF | TRBV2 | .
CAALANPRGTYNEQFF | TRBV11-1 | .
CASRGGANVLTF | TRBV2 | .
CASSNGQGAGNQPQHF | TRBV27 | TRBD1
CASSLTSSYNSPLHF | TRBV6-4 | .
CASSPGRNYEQYF | TRBV19 | .
CASSVPETRIGRVNTEAFF | TRBV2 | .
CAISEFTGDNQPQHF | TRBV10-3 | TRBD1
CTISEFQGGGNSPLHF | TRBV10-3 | TRBD1
CASSEIQSGPYYNEQFF | TRBV2 | .
CASSLPGSEKLFF | TRBV7-9 | .
CASSKGVQETQYF | TRBV19 | .
CATSRDGGNDGYTF | TRBV15 | .
CASSKGAQGEGYGYTF | TRBV2 | TRBD1
CASSLGGPQETQYF | TRBV12-3/TRBV12-4 | .
CASSLAANYGYTF | TRBV7-9 | .
CATSSGTSGAAYNEQFF | TRBV15 | TRBD2
CATSREEGQGYYF | TRBV15 | TRBD1
CAISPQGVYGYTF | TRBV10-3 | .
CASSLGRIEQYF | TRBV9 | .
CASRGTGVNSPLHF | TRBV19 | TRBD1
CASSELRTGANVPTF | TRBV6-1 | .
CASSQVGSRDIQYF | TRBV4-1 | .
CASSPPKGTGTEAFF | TRBV9 | .
CASHPIPNNNSPLHF | TRBV25-1 | .
CASSLAPGADYEQYF | TRBV7-2 | .
CASSSQGNTEAFF | TRBV7-9 | .
CSVVGLGGIQETQYF | TRBV29-1 | .
CASDSSYNEQFF | TRBV6-1 | .
CASIPTALHYGYTF | TRBV2 | .
CASSLGQGASEAFF | TRBV13 | TRBD1
CASSPRQGYNSPLHF | TRBV19 | TRBD1
CASREGSSSYEQYF | TRBV2 | .
CATSRSDRGYTF | TRBV15 | .
CASSETRDTEAFF | TRBV10-2 | .
CASSLWAGNTEAFF | TRBV27 | .
CAISGYSPLHF | TRBV24-1 | .
CSGSVGEQYF | TRBV29-1 | .
CASSFGQGPLYGYTF | TRBV6-5 | TRBD1
CATSRRQGPNSPLHF | TRBV15 | TRBD1
CASSYSGGENTEAFF | TRBV6-5 | .
CASSLGGDTYEQYF | TRBV5-6 | .
CASSEPGQRHTEAFF | TRBV25-1 | .
CASSQDLAAGSGRETQYF | TRBV4-1 | TRBD2